This T cell receptor (beta chain) was obtained from a study of T cell repertoires in cytomegalovirus infection. Study information: Public TCR beta signature analysis indicated the presence of both CMV infection and matching HLA type. Study results and caveats: Totalled public TCR beta family frequency picked out people who carried CMV plus the relevant HLA.

From the reads, TCRdb called clonotypes with MiXCR, one entry per CDR3 protein. The table has about 330,000 distinct CDR3 sequences, roughly 34% seen once; the top ten hold about 13%. With respect to this clonotype: What it recognizes is unknown.

Per germline, CDR1 SGHDT and CDR2 YYEEEE. Deletions cut 0 bases from V and 2 bases from J, with 8 bases between. This CDR3 contains 14 residues. Sample: cultured PBMCs, taken from culture after CMV antigen stimulation. The clonotype originates from a human donor in good health (CMV status not recorded). Some clones in this sample may be carry-over from other donors' samples. J is TRBJ1-2 and V is TRBV5-6, with TRBD1 as a possible D gene (6 bases). In DNA, the CDR3 is TGTGCCAGCAGCTTGGAGGGGGGGAACTATGGCTACACCTTC. This encodes CASSLEGGNYGYTF.